This TCR beta chain was retrieved from a study of blood T cells in healthy people across ages. Study-level results: CMV status of donors was not determined, possibly confounding expanded clonotype changes.

This clonotype has a single count. Its antigen is as yet unknown. Using a J-beta primer mix together with a sample-barcoded 5' primer, a second PCR was run for about 6 to 11 cycles. TCRdb fed the 5' RACE reads into MiXCR, producing one record per CDR3 protein. The data hold around 650,000 distinct CDR3 sequences, with around 41% observed a single time. Looked up from germline, CDR1 is MNHEY and CDR2 is SMNVEV (reference sequence). The CDR3 is made up of 13 amino acids. V was pared by 6 bases and J by 10 bases, with 18 bases between. This clonotype was sampled from a man older than 75 in good health. Sample: blood. The chain joins TRBV27 to TRBJ1-2; D might be TRBD1 (5 bases). CDR3 amino acids: CASSLAAGDDYTF. CDR3 nucleotide sequence: TGTGCCAGCAGCTTAGCGGCGGGGGACGACTACACCTTC.